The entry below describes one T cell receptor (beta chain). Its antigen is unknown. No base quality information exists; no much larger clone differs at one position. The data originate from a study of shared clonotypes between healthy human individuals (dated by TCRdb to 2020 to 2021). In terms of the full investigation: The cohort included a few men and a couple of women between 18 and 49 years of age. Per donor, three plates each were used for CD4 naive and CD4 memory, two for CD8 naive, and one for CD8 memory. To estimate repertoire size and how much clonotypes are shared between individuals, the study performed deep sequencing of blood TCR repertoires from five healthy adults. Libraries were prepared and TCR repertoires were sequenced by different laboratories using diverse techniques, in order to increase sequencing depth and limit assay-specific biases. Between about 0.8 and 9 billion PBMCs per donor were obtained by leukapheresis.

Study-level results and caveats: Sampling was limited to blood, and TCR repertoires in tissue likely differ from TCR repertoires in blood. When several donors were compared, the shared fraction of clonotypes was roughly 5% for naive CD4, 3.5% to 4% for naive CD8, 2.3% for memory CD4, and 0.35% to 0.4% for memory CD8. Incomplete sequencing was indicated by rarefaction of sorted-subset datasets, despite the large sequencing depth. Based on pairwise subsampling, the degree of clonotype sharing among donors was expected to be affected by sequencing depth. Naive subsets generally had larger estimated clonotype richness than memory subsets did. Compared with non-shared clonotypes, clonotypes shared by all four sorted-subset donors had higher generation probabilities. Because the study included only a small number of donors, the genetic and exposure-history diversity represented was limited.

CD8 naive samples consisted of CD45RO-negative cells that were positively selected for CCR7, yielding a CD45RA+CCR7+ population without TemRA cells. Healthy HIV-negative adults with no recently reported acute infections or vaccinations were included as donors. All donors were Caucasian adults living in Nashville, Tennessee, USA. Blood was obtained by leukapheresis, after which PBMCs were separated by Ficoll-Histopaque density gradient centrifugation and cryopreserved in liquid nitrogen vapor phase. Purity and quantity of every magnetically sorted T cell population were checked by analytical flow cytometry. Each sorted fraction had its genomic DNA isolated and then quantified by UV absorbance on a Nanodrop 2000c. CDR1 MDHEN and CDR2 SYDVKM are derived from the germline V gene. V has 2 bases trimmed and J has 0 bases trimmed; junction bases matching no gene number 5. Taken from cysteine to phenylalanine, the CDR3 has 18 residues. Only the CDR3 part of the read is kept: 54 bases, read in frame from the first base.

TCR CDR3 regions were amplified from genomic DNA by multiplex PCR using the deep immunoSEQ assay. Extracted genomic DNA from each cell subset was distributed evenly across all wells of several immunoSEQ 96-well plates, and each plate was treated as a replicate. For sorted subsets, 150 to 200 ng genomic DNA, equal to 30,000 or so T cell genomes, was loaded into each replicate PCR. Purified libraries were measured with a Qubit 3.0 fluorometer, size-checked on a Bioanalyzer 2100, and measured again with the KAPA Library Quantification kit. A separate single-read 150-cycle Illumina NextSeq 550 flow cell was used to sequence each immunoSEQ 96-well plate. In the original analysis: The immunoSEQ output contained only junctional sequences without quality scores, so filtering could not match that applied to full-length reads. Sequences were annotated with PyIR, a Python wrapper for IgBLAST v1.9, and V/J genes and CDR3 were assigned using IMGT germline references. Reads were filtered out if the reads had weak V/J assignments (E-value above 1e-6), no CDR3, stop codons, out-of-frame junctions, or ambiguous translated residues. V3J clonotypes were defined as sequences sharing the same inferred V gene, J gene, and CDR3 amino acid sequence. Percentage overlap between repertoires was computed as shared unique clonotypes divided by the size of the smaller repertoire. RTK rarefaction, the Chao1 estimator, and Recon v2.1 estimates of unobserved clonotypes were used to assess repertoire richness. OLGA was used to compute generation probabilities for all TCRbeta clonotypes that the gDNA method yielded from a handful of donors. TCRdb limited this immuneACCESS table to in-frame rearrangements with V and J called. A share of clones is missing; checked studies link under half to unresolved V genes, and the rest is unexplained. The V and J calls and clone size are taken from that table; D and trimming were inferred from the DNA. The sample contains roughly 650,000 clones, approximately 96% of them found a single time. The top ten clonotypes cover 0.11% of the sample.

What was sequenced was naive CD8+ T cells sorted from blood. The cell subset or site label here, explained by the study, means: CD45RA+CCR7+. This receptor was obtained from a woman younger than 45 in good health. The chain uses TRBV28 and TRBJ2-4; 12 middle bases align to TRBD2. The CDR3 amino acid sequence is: CASSLGLAGSTAKNIQYF. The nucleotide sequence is TGTGCCAGCAGTTTAGGACTAGCGGGATCGACAGCCAAAAACATTCAGTACTTC.